Listed below are T cell receptor beta chains from one sample, sequenced in a study of blood T cell repertoires in COVID-19. Here immunoSEQ multiplex PCR was the method, and the copy in TCRdb shows in-frame clones only, minus some. The sample holds about 98,000 clones, less than 85% seen once. Sequenced sample: peripheral blood. Every receptor here comes from a man between 65 and 80 years old with active or convalescent COVID-19. CDR3s include the opening cysteine and the closing phenylalanine or tryptophan. Fields, in order: clone size, J gene, D gene, V gene, CDR3 protein, CDR3 DNA. The D gene is left open where the match is weak. A row's size may be missing; if present it is once, few, many or a size class.

>.|TRBJ2-3|.|TRBV19
CASSQGGLESTQYF
TGTGCCAGTAGTCAGGGGGGTCTCGAGTCAACGCAGTATTTT
>.|TRBJ2-5|.|TRBV5-4
CASSLGAGTQETQYF
TGTGCCAGCAGCTTGGGGGCGGGAACCCAAGAGACCCAGTACTTC
>.|TRBJ1-1|.|TRBV7-2
CASSLADSRNTEAFF
TGTGCCAGCAGCTTAGCGGACAGCAGGAACACTGAAGCTTTCTTT
>.|TRBJ2-6|TRBD1|TRBV5-6
CASSLSGQVSGANVLTF
TGTGCCAGCAGCTTGTCGGGACAGGTTTCTGGGGCCAACGTCCTGACTTTC
>.|TRBJ1-6|TRBD1|TRBV7-9
CASSWGGQGWNSPLHF
TGTGCCAGCAGCTGGGGGGGACAGGGTTGGAATTCACCCCTCCACTTT
>.|TRBJ2-6|.|TRBV30
CAWLSGANVLTF
TGTGCCTGGCTCTCTGGGGCCAACGTCCTGACTTTC
>.|TRBJ2-7|TRBD2|TRBV14
CASSTGGAVYEQYF
TGTGCCAGCAGCACCGGGGGGGCCGTTTACGAGCAGTACTTC
>.|TRBJ1-2|.|TRBV19
CATQGRDYGYTF
TGTGCCACCCAGGGAAGGGACTATGGCTACACCTTC
>.|TRBJ2-3|.|TRBV24-1
CATSDGTTDTQYF
TGTGCCACCTCCGACGGGACAACAGATACGCAGTATTTT
>.|TRBJ1-5|.|TRBV24-1
CATSDLFSWAQPQHF
TGTGCCACCAGTGATTTGTTTTCGTGGGCTCAGCCCCAGCATTTT
>.|TRBJ1-5|.|TRBV4-1
CASSPYEGVQPQHF
TGCGCCAGCAGCCCCTACGAGGGGGTCCAGCCCCAGCATTTT
>.|TRBJ2-3|TRBD1|TRBV7-2
CASKLSGQGYKDTQYF
TGTGCCAGCAAGCTGTCGGGACAGGGATATAAAGATACGCAGTATTTT
>.|TRBJ2-7|TRBD1|TRBV2
CASRVPGQGPQYF
TGTGCCAGCAGGGTCCCGGGACAGGGTCCGCAGTACTTC
>.|TRBJ2-2|TRBD2|TRBV11-1
CASSLFGTSKTGELFF
TGTGCCAGCAGCTTATTCGGGACTAGCAAGACCGGGGAGCTGTTTTTT
>.|TRBJ1-1|.|TRBV27
CASRSKAGNTEAFF
TGTGCCAGCAGATCCAAAGCGGGGAACACTGAAGCTTTCTTT
>.|TRBJ2-4|.|TRBV5-6
CASSLVAGADIQYF
TGTGCCAGCAGCTTGGTGGCAGGGGCCGACATTCAGTACTTC
>.|TRBJ1-1|.|TRBV6-4
CASSRVGLW
TGTGCCAGCAGCCGGGTGGGGCTTTGG
>.|TRBJ2-7|.|TRBV5-1
CASSLDGTRSYEQYF
TGCGCCAGCAGCTTGGACGGGACTCGCTCCTACGAGCAGTACTTC
>.|TRBJ2-7|TRBD2|TRBV11-2
CASSKPRTSVYEQYF
TGTGCCAGCAGCAAGCCCCGGACTAGCGTCTACGAGCAGTACTTC
>.|TRBJ2-1|.|TRBV7-9
CASRLAEYNEQFF
TGTGCCAGCAGGCTAGCAGAATACAATGAGCAGTTCTTC
>.|TRBJ2-1|TRBD2|TRBV5-1
CASSLLTSGGAGREQFF
TGCGCCAGCAGCTTGCTGACTAGCGGGGGGGCTGGCCGTGAGCAGTTCTTC
>.|TRBJ2-2|TRBD2|TRBV7-2
CASSLDRASGGLTGELFF
TGTGCCAGCAGCTTAGACCGGGCTAGCGGGGGCCTCACCGGGGAGCTGTTTTTT
>.|TRBJ2-2|.|TRBV30
CAWRKLQSTGELFF
TGTGCCTGGAGGAAACTACAAAGCACCGGGGAGCTGTTTTTT
>.|TRBJ2-1|TRBD2|TRBV25-1
CASSKGGTSGFNEQFF
TGTGCCAGCAGTAAAGGTGGGACTAGCGGCTTCAATGAGCAGTTCTTC
>.|TRBJ2-1|TRBD2|TRBV11-2
CASSPGLAGGANNEQFF
TGTGCCAGCAGCCCAGGACTAGCGGGGGGCGCAAACAATGAGCAGTTCTTC
>.|TRBJ2-7|.|TRBV19
CASTPGGSYEQYF
TGTGCCAGCACCCCCGGCGGATCCTACGAGCAGTACTTC
>.|TRBJ2-2|.|TRBV27
CASSPRQTTGELFF
TGTGCCAGCAGTCCTCGACAGACCACCGGGGAGCTGTTTTTT
>many|TRBJ2-5|.|TRBV9
CASSVGPLLAGETQYF
TGTGCCAGCAGCGTAGGACCTTTACTAGCCGGGGAGACCCAGTACTTC
>few|TRBJ1-2|.|TRBV11-2
CASSSSGRYGYTF
TGTGCCAGCAGCTCCAGTGGCCGTTATGGCTACACCTTC
>.|TRBJ2-1|.|TRBV4-1
CASSHGPHRTASNEQFF
TGCGCCAGCAGCCATGGCCCTCACAGGACAGCCAGCAATGAGCAGTTCTTC
>once|TRBJ1-1|TRBD1|TRBV11-2
CASSLEQGVYTEAFF
TGTGCCAGCAGCTTAGAGCAGGGGGTTTACACTGAAGCTTTCTTT
>.|TRBJ1-1|.|TRBV21-1
CASSKGGQAMNTEAFF
TGTGCCAGCAGCAAAGGTGGACAGGCCATGAACACTGAAGCTTTCTTT
>.|TRBJ1-5|.|TRBV30
CAWSVQDSNQPQHF
TGTGCCTGGAGTGTACAGGACAGCAATCAGCCCCAGCATTTT
>once|TRBJ2-5|TRBD2|TRBV11-2
CASRLAGGKTQYF
TGTGCCAGCAGGCTAGCGGGTGGTAAGACCCAGTACTTC
>once|TRBJ2-3|TRBD2|TRBV2
CASSYGLAGSDTQYF
TGTGCCAGCTCCTATGGACTAGCGGGGTCAGATACGCAGTATTTT
>.|TRBJ2-2|.|TRBV7-3
CASSLAGAGTGELFF
TGTGCCAGCAGCTTAGCGGGGGCGGGGACCGGGGAGCTGTTTTTT
>.|TRBJ2-7|TRBD1|TRBV7-8
CASSPRTGPYEQYF
TGTGCCAGCAGCCCCCGGACAGGACCCTACGAGCAGTACTTC
>.|TRBJ2-5|.|TRBV18
CASSPGSGGETQYF
TGTGCCAGCTCACCAGGGTCCGGGGGAGAGACCCAGTACTTC
>.|TRBJ1-2|.|TRBV12-3/TRBV12-4
CASRGVSNYGYTF
TGTGCCAGCCGGGGAGTTTCTAACTATGGCTACACCTTC
>.|TRBJ1-2|.|TRBV30
CAWSPGSYGYTF
TGTGCCTGGAGTCCAGGATCCTATGGCTACACCTTC
>.|TRBJ2-7|.|TRBV2
CASRGDMILREQYF
TGTGCCAGCAGAGGGGACATGATCCTACGAGAGCAGTACTTC
>few|TRBJ2-1|TRBD2|TRBV6-5
CASSYSRGGGEQFF
TGTGCCAGCAGTTACTCGAGGGGCGGGGGTGAGCAGTTCTTC
>.|TRBJ1-2|TRBD1|TRBV4-3
CASSQLQGYGYTF
TGCGCCAGCAGCCAACTACAGGGGTATGGCTACACCTTC
>.|TRBJ2-4|TRBD1|TRBV19
CASSIKPGQGADIQYF
TGTGCCAGTAGTATAAAACCGGGACAGGGGGCGGACATTCAGTACTTC
>.|TRBJ2-2|.|TRBV12-3/TRBV12-4
CASRLTSSGELFF
TGTGCCAGCAGACTAACTAGTTCCGGGGAGCTGTTTTTT
>.|TRBJ1-6|TRBD1|TRBV13
CASSGGTDNSPLHF
TGTGCCAGCAGCGGGGGGACAGATAATTCACCCCTCCACTTT
>.|TRBJ1-2|TRBD1|TRBV7-3
CASSPGTGFGGYTF
TGTGCCAGCAGCCCTGGGACAGGGTTTGGTGGCTACACCTTC
>.|TRBJ1-3|.|TRBV18
CASSSRQGPEGNTIYF
TGTGCCAGCTCATCACGCCAGGGCCCTGAAGGAAACACCATATATTTT
>.|TRBJ2-7|TRBD2|TRBV5-4
CASTGGGGGSYEQYF
TGTGCCAGCACGGGCGGCGGGGGGGGCTCCTACGAGCAGTACTTC
>.|TRBJ2-7|TRBD2|TRBV3-1/TRBV3-2
CASSRAGDYEQYF
TGTGCCAGCAGCCGAGCGGGGGACTACGAGCAGTACTTC
>.|TRBJ2-5|.|TRBV18
CASSPLARVETQYF
TGTGCCAGCTCACCTCTCGCCAGGGTAGAGACCCAGTACTTC
>.|TRBJ1-1|.|TRBV3-1/TRBV3-2
CASSPGTRNTEAFF
TGTGCCAGCAGCCCCGGGACAAGGAACACTGAAGCTTTCTTT
>.|TRBJ1-4|.|TRBV7-9
CASSLAGPGEKLFF
TGTGCCAGCAGCTTAGCGGGGCCAGGGGAAAAACTGTTTTTT
>.|TRBJ2-7|.|TRBV3-1/TRBV3-2
CASSQEGMAGSYEQYF
TGTGCCAGCAGCCAAGAAGGTATGGCGGGATCCTACGAGCAGTACTTC
>.|TRBJ2-3|TRBD1|TRBV24-1
CATSDSSPPGQGSPDTQYF
TGTGCCACCAGTGATTCCTCCCCACCGGGACAGGGGTCCCCAGATACGCAGTATTTT